These 3 T cell receptor beta chains share one sample of origin, sequenced in a study of T cells in Graves' hyperthyroidism and ophthalmopathy. Authors of the study amplified TCR beta CDR3 regions from RNA transcripts. The study used the HTBI primer set for a first-round RT-PCR of the TCR CDR3. TCRdb reprocessed the multiplex PCR reads via MiXCR and lists one record per CDR3 protein. The top ten hold roughly 10% of the sample, which has hundreds of thousands of distinct CDR3 sequences, roughly 15% seen once. The source material was blood. These receptors all stem from a woman in her late teens or twenties with Graves' hyperthyroidism.

This clonotype was recorded at least ten times. This chain connects TRBV27 to TRBJ2-5; D unclear. V lost 7 bases and J lost 2, with 14 bases in between. This CDR3 region has 14 residues. Germline lookup yields CDR1 MNHEY and CDR2 SMNVEV (reference sequence). CDR3 region: CASKSAELQETQYF. CDR3 in DNA: TGTGCCAGCAAGTCGGCAGAGCTTCAAGAGACCCAGTACTTC.

This clonotype was observed many times. The rearrangement links TRBV11-1 to TRBJ2-2; D not certain. Germline CDR1 is SGHAT and CDR2 is FQDESV (reference sequence). The CDR3 has 14 amino acids. V was clipped by 5 bases and J by 2 bases, with 9 bases between them. The CDR3 spells CASSGRANTGELFF. In DNA form, the CDR3 reads TGTGCCAGCAGCGGACGGGCCAACACCGGGGAGCTGTTTTTT.

Concerning this clonotype itself: Given a much more abundant clone one base away, this may be a read error. This chain links TRBV30 with TRBJ2-7; D is perhaps TRBD1 (6 bases). Trimming took 5 bases from V and 3 from J, leaving 14 bases between them. Germline V CDR1 and CDR2: GTSNPN, SVGIG (reference sequence). This CDR3 is built from 13 residues. CDR3 region: CAWGIGDNYEQYF. Written as DNA, the CDR3 is TGTGCCTGGGGTATTGGGGACAACTACGAGCAGTACTTC.